This TCR beta chain was sequenced during a study of control samples from healthy donors and cancer patients. The germline CDR1 and CDR2 sequences are ENHRY and SYGVKD. The J segment lost 4 bases and the V segment lost 2 bases, leaving 4 bases of the junction unmatched. The CDR3 spans 15 residues. Data came from immunoSEQ multiplex PCR; TCRdb stores just in-frame clones and leaves some out. Of 65,000 to 70,000 clones in the sample, roughly 80% are singletons; the top ten hold approximately 2.8%. The sequence was obtained from a woman aged 45-65 years with lung cancer. The chain has TRBV10-3 and TRBJ1-5; 8 bases are a match to TRBD1. Material: PBMCs. CDR3 protein: CAISERQGANQPQHF. Here the CDR3 DNA reads TGTGCCATCAGTGAGAGGCAGGGGGCAAATCAGCCCCAGCATTTT.